Listed below are T cell receptor beta chains from one sample, sequenced in a study of siplizumab effects on memory and regulatory T cells. Generated by immunoSEQ multiplex PCR, the TCRdb table keeps only in-frame clones and is missing some. The sample has 94,000 or so clones; approximately 97% are singletons. Sequencing was performed on naive CD4+ T cells sorted from blood. Receptor source: a human donor in good health. The CDR3 runs from the conserved cysteine through the conserved F or W. The D gene is left open where the match is weak. Clone size is given for some rows only: seen once, a few or many times, or a class if the clone is expanded.

DNA: TGTGCCAGCAGTGAAGTGACGACCCCGAGGGGAGCCCTCCACTTT; CDR3: CASSEVTTPRGALHF; V: TRBV6-1; D: -; J: TRBJ1-6; size: -
DNA: TGTGCTAGTGGTAAACCCCAGGGGGCGCAGACTGAAGCTTTCTTT; CDR3: CASGKPQGAQTEAFF; V: TRBV12-5; D: TRBD1; J: TRBJ1-1; size: -
DNA: TGTGCCAGCGGGGGAGATAGGGCTCCTTGGCCCCAGCATTTT; CDR3: CASGGDRAPWPQHF; V: TRBV28; D: -; J: TRBJ1-5; size: -
DNA: TGTGCCAGCTCAAAGGGCGTCAACACTGAAGCTTTCTTT; CDR3: CASSKGVNTEAFF; V: TRBV18; D: -; J: TRBJ1-1; size: few
DNA: TGTGCCAGCAGGGAAAACCCCTCTGGAAACACCATATATTTT; CDR3: CASRENPSGNTIYF; V: TRBV6-1; D: -; J: TRBJ1-3; size: -
DNA: TGCGCCAGCAGCATCCTGGAGGTCGACGAGCAGTACTTC; CDR3: CASSILEVDEQYF; V: TRBV5-1; D: -; J: TRBJ2-7; size: -
DNA: TGTGCCAGCAGCTCGGGGACAGGGGGTAATCAGCCCCAGCATTTT; CDR3: CASSSGTGGNQPQHF; V: TRBV7-9; D: TRBD1; J: TRBJ1-5; size: -
DNA: TGTGCCTGGAGTGTAGGCTTTATCGGACCCACACCCCTCCACTTT; CDR3: CAWSVGFIGPTPLHF; V: TRBV30; D: -; J: TRBJ1-6; size: -
DNA: TGTGCCATCAGTGAGTCTGGGACAGCTAGCGGGGGTTCCTACAATGAGCAGTTCTTC; CDR3: CAISESGTASGGSYNEQFF; V: TRBV10-3; D: TRBD2; J: TRBJ2-1; size: -
DNA: TGCAGTGCTAGCCGGGTAAATGGCTACACCTTC; CDR3: CSASRVNGYTF; V: TRBV20-1; D: -; J: TRBJ1-2; size: -
DNA: TGTGCCAGCAGCTCCACTGGACAGGGTGGAGTTTACAATGAGCAGTTCTTC; CDR3: CASSSTGQGGVYNEQFF; V: TRBV5-4; D: TRBD1; J: TRBJ2-1; size: -
DNA: TGCGCCAGCAGCCAAGAGGGGCTAGCGGGGGGGCTCTACAATGAGCAGTTCTTC; CDR3: CASSQEGLAGGLYNEQFF; V: TRBV4-1; D: TRBD2; J: TRBJ2-1; size: -
DNA: TGTGCCAGCAGCTTGTTAGGGAGAGACAGGGTAGATGGCTACACCTTC; CDR3: CASSLLGRDRVDGYTF; V: TRBV7-2; D: TRBD1; J: TRBJ1-2; size: -
DNA: TGTGCCAGCCGTCTTGTGGCACACTCTGGAAACACCATATATTTT; CDR3: CASRLVAHSGNTIYF; V: TRBV2; D: -; J: TRBJ1-3; size: -
DNA: TGTGCCAGCAGCTACCCAGGGGCCCGGGTAGATACGCAGTATTTT; CDR3: CASSYPGARVDTQYF; V: TRBV5-4; D: -; J: TRBJ2-3; size: -
DNA: TGTGCCAGCAGTTACTTACCGGGAACGCGGGGCTACACCTTC; CDR3: CASSYLPGTRGYTF; V: TRBV6-6; D: -; J: TRBJ1-2; size: -
DNA: TGCGCCAGCAGCCGCCTTGGACAGGAGTTAGCCAAAAACATTCAGTACTTC; CDR3: CASSRLGQELAKNIQYF; V: TRBV4-1; D: TRBD1; J: TRBJ2-4; size: -
DNA: TGTGCCTGGAGCTTCGGGGGTACTGAAGCTTTCTTT; CDR3: CAWSFGGTEAFF; V: TRBV30; D: -; J: TRBJ1-1; size: -
DNA: TGTGCCAGCAGCCATGGGGGGGGGCGGATGTACGAGCAGTACTTC; CDR3: CASSHGGGRMYEQYF; V: TRBV28; D: -; J: TRBJ2-7; size: -
DNA: TGTGCCAGCAGCTTAGGAGCTAGCATTCAGTACTTC; CDR3: CASSLGASIQYF; V: TRBV7-2; D: -; J: TRBJ2-4; size: -